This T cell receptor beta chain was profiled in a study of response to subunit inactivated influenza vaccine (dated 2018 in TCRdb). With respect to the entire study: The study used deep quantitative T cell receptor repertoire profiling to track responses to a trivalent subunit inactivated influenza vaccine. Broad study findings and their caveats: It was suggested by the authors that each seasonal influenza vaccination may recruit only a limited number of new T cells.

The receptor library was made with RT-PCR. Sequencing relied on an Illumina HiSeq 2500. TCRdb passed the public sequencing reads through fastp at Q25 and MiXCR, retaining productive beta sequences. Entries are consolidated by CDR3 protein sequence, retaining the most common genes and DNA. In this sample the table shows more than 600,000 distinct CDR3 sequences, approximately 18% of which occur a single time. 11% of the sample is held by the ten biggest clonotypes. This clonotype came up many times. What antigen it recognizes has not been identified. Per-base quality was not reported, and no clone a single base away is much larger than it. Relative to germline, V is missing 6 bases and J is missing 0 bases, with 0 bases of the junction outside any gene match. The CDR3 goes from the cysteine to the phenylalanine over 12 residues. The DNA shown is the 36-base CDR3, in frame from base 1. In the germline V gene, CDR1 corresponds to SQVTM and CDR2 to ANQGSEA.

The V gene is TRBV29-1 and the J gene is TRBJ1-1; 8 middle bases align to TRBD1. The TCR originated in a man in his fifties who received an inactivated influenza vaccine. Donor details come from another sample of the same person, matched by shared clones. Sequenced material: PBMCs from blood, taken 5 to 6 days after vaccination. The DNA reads TGCAGCGTGGACAGGGTGAACACTGAAGCTTTCTTT. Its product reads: CSVDRVNTEAFF.